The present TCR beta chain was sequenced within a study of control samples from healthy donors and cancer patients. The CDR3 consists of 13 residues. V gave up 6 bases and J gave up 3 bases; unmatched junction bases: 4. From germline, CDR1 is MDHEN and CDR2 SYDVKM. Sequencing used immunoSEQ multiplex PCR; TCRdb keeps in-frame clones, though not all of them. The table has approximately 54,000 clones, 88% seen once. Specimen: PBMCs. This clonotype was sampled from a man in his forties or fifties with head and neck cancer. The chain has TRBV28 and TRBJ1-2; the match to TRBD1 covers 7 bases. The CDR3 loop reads CASSQDRDYGYTF. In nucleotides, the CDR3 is TGTGCCAGCAGCCAAGACAGGGACTATGGCTACACCTTC.